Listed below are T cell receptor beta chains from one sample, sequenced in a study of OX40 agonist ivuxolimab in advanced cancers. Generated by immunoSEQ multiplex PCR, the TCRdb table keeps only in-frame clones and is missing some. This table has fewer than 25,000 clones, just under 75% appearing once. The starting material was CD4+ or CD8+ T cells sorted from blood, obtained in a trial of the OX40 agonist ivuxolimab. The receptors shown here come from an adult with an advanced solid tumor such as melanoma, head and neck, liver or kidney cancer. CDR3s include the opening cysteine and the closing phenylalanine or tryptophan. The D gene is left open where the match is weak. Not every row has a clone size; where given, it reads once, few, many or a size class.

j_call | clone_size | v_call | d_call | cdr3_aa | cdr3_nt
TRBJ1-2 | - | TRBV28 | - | CASSRRQANYGYTF | TGTGCCAGCAGCCGTCGACAGGCTAACTATGGCTACACCTTC
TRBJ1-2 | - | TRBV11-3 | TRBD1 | CASSHLVGTAYGYTF | TGTGCCAGCAGCCATCTCGTCGGGACAGCCTATGGCTACACCTTC
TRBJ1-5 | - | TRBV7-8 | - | CASSWGGSGQPQHF | TGTGCCAGCAGCTGGGGAGGGTCCGGTCAGCCCCAGCATTTT
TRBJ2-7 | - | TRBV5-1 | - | CASSYDSYEQYF | TGCGCCAGCAGCTATGACAGCTACGAGCAGTACTTC
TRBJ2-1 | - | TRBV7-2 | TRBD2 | CASSFNSGGYNEQFF | TGTGCCAGCAGCTTCAACTCGGGGGGCTACAATGAGCAGTTCTTC
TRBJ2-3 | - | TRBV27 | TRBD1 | CASRTGVDTQYF | TGTGCCAGCCGGACAGGGGTCGATACGCAGTATTTT
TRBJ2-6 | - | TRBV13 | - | CASRVNSFSGANVLTF | TGTGCCAGTCGTGTTAACAGCTTCTCTGGGGCCAACGTCCTGACTTTC
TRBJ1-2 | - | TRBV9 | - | CASSVAVGAYGYTF | TGTGCCAGCAGCGTAGCCGTCGGAGCCTATGGCTACACCTTC
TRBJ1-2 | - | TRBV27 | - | CASSLVGGRVYGYTF | TGTGCCAGCAGTTTAGTCGGGGGGCGCGTTTATGGCTACACCTTC
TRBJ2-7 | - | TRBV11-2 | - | CASSWYTRDEQYF | TGTGCCAGCAGCTGGTACACAAGGGACGAGCAGTACTTC
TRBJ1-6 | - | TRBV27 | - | CASSLWAWDKNSPLHF | TGTGCCAGCAGTTTATGGGCTTGGGACAAGAATTCACCCCTCCACTTT
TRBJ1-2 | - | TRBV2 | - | CASSESPGSLYGYTF | TGTGCCAGCAGTGAATCCCCAGGCTCACTGTATGGCTACACCTTC
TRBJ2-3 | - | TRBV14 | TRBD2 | CASHGASGGPSTDTQYF | TGTGCCAGCCACGGGGCCAGCGGGGGGCCGAGCACAGATACGCAGTATTTT
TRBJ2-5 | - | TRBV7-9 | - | CASSFPQGHQETQYF | TGTGCCAGCAGCTTTCCCCAGGGGCACCAAGAGACCCAGTACTTC
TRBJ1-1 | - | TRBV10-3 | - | CAISELMDTEAFF | TGTGCCATCAGTGAGTTAATGGACACTGAAGCTTTCTTT
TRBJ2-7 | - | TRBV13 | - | CASSLLGQGRSIYEQYF | TGTGCCAGCAGCTTACTAGGGCAGGGTAGGTCAATCTACGAGCAGTACTTC
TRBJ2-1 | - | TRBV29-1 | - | CSAWSGADEQFF | TGCAGCGCCTGGTCCGGCGCGGATGAGCAGTTCTTC
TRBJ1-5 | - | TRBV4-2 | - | CASSQDQTYSNQPQHF | TGTGCCAGCAGCCAAGATCAGACTTATAGCAATCAGCCCCAGCATTTT
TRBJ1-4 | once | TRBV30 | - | CAWSPQGGRKTVF | TGTGCCTGGAGTCCTCAGGGAGGACGAAAAACTGTTTTT
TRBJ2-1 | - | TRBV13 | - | CASSPPSLSEQFF | TGTGCCAGCAGCCCACCCAGTCTAAGTGAGCAGTTCTTC
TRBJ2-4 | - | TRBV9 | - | CASSSPTQGGGDKNIQYF | TGTGCCAGCAGCTCTCCAACCCAGGGCGGTGGTGACAAAAACATTCAGTACTTC
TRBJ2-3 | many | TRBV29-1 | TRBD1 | CSVEGLDRGNTDTQYF | TGCAGCGTTGAAGGCTTGGACAGGGGAAACACAGATACGCAGTATTTT
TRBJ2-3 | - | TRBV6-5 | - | CASTRHLSTDTQYF | TGTGCCAGCACCCGTCACCTGAGCACAGATACGCAGTATTTT
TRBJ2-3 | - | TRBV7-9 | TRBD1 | CASSLGQGSGDTQYF | TGTGCCAGCAGCTTAGGACAGGGGTCGGGAGATACGCAGTATTTT
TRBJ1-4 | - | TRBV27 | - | CASSFLGSTNEKLFF | TGTGCCAGCAGTTTTCTGGGGTCAACTAATGAAAAACTGTTTTTT
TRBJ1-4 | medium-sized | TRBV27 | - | CASSLTGALNEKLFF | TGTGCCAGCAGCCTGACAGGTGCCCTTAATGAAAAACTGTTTTTT
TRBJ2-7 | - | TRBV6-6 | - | CASSARDYYEQYF | TGTGCCAGCAGCGCCAGGGATTACTACGAGCAGTACTTC
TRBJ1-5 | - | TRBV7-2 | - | CASSDRQYSNQPQHF | TGTGCCAGCAGCGATCGACAGTATAGCAATCAGCCCCAGCATTTT
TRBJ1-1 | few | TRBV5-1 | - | CASSLLGNTEAFF | TGCGCCAGCAGCTTGCTCGGGAACACTGAAGCTTTCTTT
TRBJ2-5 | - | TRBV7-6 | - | CASSAPPAGRWETQYF | TGTGCCAGCAGCGCCCCTCCCGCGGGGCGGTGGGAGACCCAGTACTTC
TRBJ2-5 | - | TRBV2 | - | CASSVEVGEETQYF | TGTGCCAGCAGTGTTGAGGTAGGAGAGGAGACCCAGTACTTC
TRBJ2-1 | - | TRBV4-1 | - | CASSHGDEVGQQFF | TGCGCCAGCAGCCATGGGGACGAGGTTGGACAGCAGTTCTTC
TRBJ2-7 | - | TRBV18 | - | CASSPQGGEGYEQYF | TGTGCCAGCTCACCTCAAGGGGGTGAGGGCTACGAGCAGTACTTC
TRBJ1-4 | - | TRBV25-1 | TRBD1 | CARDGQQGRNEKLFF | TGTGCCAGAGATGGCCAACAGGGGCGGAATGAAAAACTGTTTTTT
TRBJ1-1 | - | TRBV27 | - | CASSLRAGNTEAFF | TGTGCCAGCAGTTTAAGGGCAGGGAACACTGAAGCTTTCTTT
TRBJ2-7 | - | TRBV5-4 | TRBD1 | CASSSTGAHYERYF | TGTGCCAGCAGCTCGACAGGGGCTCATTACGAGCGGTACTTC
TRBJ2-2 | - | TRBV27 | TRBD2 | CASSGTSGGAVGELFF | TGTGCCAGCAGTGGGACTAGCGGGGGGGCCGTCGGGGAGCTGTTTTTT
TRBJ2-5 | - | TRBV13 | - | CASSQGGTQETQYF | TGTGCCAGCAGCCAAGGGGGGACTCAAGAGACCCAGTACTTC
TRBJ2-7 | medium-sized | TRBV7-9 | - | CASSSSGTYYEQYF | TGTGCCAGCAGCTCTTCCGGGACTTACTACGAGCAGTACTTC
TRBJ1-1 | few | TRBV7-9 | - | CASSSTGENTEAFF | TGTGCCAGCAGCTCCACAGGTGAGAACACTGAAGCTTTCTTT
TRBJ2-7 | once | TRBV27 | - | CVSSSGQSYEQYF | TGTGTCAGCAGTTCTGGACAGTCGTACGAGCAGTACTTC
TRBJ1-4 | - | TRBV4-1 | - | CASSQDSSINEKLFF | TGCGCCAGCAGCCAAGACTCGAGCATTAATGAAAAACTGTTTTTT
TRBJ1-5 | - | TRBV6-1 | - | CASRKAGEVQPQHF | TGTGCCAGCAGAAAGGCAGGGGAAGTACAGCCCCAGCATTTT
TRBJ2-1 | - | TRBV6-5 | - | CASSYGSSSYNEQFF | TGTGCCAGCAGTTACGGCTCGAGCTCCTACAATGAGCAGTTCTTC
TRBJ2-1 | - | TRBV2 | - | CASSERDREFF | TGTGCCAGCAGTGAAAGGGATCGGGAGTTCTTC
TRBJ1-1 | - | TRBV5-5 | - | CASTFDGQLNTEAFF | TGTGCCAGCACCTTCGACGGGCAGCTGAACACTGAAGCTTTCTTT
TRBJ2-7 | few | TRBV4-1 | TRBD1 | CASSQGQGTYYEQYF | TGCGCCAGCAGCCAAGGACAGGGGACCTACTACGAGCAGTACTTC
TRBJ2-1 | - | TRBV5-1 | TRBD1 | CASSLGTGRYNEQFF | TGCGCCAGCAGCTTGGGGACAGGACGATACAATGAGCAGTTCTTC
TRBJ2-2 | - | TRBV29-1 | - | CSVAGDTGELFF | TGCAGCGTTGCCGGGGACACCGGGGAGCTGTTTTTT
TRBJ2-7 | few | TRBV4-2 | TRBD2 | CASSQDQRGTYEQYF | TGTGCCAGCAGCCAAGATCAGCGGGGGACCTACGAGCAGTACTTC
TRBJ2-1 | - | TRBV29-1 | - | CSAHHPVFNEQFF | TGCAGCGCCCACCACCCGGTTTTCAATGAGCAGTTCTTC
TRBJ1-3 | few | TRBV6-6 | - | CASSKPGNTIYF | TGTGCCAGCAGTAAGCCCGGGAACACCATATATTTT
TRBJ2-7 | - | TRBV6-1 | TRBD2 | CASSGLGLADYEQYF | TGTGCCAGCAGTGGTTTGGGACTAGCGGACTACGAGCAGTACTTC
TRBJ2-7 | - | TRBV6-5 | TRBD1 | CASSFPFRDRLYEQYF | TGTGCCAGCAGTTTTCCCTTCCGGGACAGGCTCTACGAGCAGTACTTC
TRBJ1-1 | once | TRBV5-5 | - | CASSRSGMNTEAFF | TGTGCCAGCAGCCGCTCAGGGATGAACACTGAAGCTTTCTTT
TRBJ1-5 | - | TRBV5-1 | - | CASSLAGSGEGPQHF | TGCGCCAGCAGCTTGGCCGGGTCAGGGGAAGGGCCCCAGCATTTT
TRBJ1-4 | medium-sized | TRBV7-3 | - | CASRGLEPLQEKLFF | TGTGCCAGCAGAGGTTTAGAGCCACTTCAGGAAAAACTGTTTTTT
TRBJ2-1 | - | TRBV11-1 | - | CASSLGGGYLRGEQFF | TGTGCCAGCAGCTTGGGAGGGGGCTACCTTCGGGGTGAGCAGTTCTTC